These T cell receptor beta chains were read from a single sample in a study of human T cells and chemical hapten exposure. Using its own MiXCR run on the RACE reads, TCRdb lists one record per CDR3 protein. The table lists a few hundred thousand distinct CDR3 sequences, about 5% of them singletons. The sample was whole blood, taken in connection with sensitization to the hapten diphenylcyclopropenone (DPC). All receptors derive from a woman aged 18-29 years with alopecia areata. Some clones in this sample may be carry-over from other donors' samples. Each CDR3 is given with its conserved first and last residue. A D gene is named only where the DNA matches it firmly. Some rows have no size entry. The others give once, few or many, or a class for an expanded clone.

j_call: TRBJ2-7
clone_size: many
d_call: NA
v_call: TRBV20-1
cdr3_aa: CSASGDIQVYEQYF
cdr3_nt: TGCAGTGCTAGCGGAGACATCCAGGTTTACGAGCAGTACTTC

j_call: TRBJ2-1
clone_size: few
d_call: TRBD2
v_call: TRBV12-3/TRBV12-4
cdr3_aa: CASSLNGGMNNEQFF
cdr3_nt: TGTGCCAGCAGTTTGAACGGGGGGATGAACAATGAGCAGTTCTTC

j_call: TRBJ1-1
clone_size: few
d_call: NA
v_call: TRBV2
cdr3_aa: CASRSLGGKTEAFF
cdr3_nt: TGTGCCAGCAGAAGCTTGGGGGGAAAGACTGAAGCTTTCTTT

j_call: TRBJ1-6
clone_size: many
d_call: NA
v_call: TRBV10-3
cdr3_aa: CAISESVELRPLHF
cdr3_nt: TGTGCCATCAGTGAGTCCGTGGAGCTTCGACCCCTCCACTTT

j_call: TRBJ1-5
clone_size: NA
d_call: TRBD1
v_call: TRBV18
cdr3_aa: CASSPSLDRVGNQPQHF
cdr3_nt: TGTGCCAGCTCACCTTCCCTTGACAGGGTCGGTAATCAGCCCCAGCATTTT

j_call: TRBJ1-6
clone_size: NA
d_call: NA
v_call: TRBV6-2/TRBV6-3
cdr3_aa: CASSPFARPTSPLHF
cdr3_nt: TGTGCCAGCAGCCCCTTCGCCAGGCCAACTTCACCCCTCCACTTT

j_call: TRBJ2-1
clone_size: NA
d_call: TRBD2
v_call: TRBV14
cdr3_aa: CASSSLAGDYNEQFF
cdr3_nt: TGTGCCAGCAGCTCCCTAGCGGGGGACTACAATGAGCAGTTCTTC

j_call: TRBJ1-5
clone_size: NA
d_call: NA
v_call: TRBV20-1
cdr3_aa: CSARDQGQPQHF
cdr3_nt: TGCAGTGCTAGAGATCAGGGGCAGCCCCAGCATTTT

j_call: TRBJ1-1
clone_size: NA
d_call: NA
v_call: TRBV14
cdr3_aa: CASPRPNGGLNTEAFF
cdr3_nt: TGTGCCAGCCCCAGGCCAAATGGTGGTCTGAACACTGAAGCTTTCTTT

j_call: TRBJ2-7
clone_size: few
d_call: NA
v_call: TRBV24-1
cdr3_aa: CATSGIDSYEQYF
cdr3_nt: TGTGCCACCAGTGGGATCGACTCCTACGAGCAGTACTTC

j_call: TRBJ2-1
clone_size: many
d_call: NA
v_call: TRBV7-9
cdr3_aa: CASSLRGPGVDEQFF
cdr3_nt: TGTGCCAGCAGCTTACGAGGGCCCGGCGTGGATGAGCAGTTCTTC

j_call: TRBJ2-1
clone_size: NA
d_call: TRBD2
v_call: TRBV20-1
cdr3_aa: CSALGGARFDEQFF
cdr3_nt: TGCAGTGCTCTCGGGGGGGCCAGGTTCGATGAGCAGTTCTTC

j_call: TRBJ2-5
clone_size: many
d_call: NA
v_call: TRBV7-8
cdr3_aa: CASSLSGLEETQYF
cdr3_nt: TGTGCCAGCAGCTTATCGGGACTCGAAGAGACCCAGTACTTC

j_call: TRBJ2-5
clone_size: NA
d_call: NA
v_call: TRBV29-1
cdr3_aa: CSVEVGETQYF
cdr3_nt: TGCAGCGTTGAAGTTGGGGAGACCCAGTACTTC

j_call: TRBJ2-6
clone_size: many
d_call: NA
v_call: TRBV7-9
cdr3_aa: CASSFPRRGSAGANVLTF
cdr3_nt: TGTGCCAGCAGCTTCCCCCGACGAGGGAGTGCCGGGGCCAACGTCCTGACTTTC

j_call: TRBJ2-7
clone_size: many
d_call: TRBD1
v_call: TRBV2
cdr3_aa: CASSHPSGTVSYEQYF
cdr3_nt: TGTGCCAGCAGTCATCCCTCTGGGACAGTCTCCTACGAGCAGTACTTC

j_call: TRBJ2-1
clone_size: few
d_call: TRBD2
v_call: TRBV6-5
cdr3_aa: CASSYAGLAGGRTYNEQFF
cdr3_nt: TGTGCCAGCAGTTACGCGGGACTAGCGGGGGGGCGGACCTACAATGAGCAGTTCTTC

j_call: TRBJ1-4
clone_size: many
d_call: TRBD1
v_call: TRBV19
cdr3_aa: CASSPTGGIEKLFF
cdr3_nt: TGTGCCAGTAGTCCTACAGGGGGAATTGAAAAACTGTTTTTT

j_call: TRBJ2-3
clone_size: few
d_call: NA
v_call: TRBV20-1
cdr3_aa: CSARGGPEDTQYF
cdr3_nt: TGCAGTGCTAGGGGGGGCCCGGAAGATACGCAGTATTTT

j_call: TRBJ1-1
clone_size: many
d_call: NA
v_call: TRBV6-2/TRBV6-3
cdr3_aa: CASRRTGRNTEAFF
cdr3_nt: TGTGCCAGCAGAAGAACAGGCCGCAACACTGAAGCTTTCTTT

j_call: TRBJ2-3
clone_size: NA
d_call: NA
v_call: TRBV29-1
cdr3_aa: CSLRPRGTDTQYF
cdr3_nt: TGCAGCTTACGACCTCGTGGCACAGATACGCAGTATTTT

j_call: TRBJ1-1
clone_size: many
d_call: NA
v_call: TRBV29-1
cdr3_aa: CSVEGTVPEAFF
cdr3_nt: TGCAGCGTTGAAGGGACAGTGCCTGAAGCTTTCTTT